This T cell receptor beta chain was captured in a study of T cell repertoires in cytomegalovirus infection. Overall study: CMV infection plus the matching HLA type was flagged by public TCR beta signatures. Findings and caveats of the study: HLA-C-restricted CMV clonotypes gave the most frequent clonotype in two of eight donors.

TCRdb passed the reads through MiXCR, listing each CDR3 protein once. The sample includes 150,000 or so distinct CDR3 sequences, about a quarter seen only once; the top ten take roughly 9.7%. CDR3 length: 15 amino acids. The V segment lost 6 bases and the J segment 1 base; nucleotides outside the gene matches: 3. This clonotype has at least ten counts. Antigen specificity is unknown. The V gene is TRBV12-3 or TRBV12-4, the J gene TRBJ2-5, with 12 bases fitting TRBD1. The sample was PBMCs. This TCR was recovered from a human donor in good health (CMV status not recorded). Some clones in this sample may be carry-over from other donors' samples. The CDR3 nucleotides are TGTGCCAGCAGGGGGACAGGGGGCAGCCAAGAGACCCAGTACTTC. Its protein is CASRGTGGSQETQYF.